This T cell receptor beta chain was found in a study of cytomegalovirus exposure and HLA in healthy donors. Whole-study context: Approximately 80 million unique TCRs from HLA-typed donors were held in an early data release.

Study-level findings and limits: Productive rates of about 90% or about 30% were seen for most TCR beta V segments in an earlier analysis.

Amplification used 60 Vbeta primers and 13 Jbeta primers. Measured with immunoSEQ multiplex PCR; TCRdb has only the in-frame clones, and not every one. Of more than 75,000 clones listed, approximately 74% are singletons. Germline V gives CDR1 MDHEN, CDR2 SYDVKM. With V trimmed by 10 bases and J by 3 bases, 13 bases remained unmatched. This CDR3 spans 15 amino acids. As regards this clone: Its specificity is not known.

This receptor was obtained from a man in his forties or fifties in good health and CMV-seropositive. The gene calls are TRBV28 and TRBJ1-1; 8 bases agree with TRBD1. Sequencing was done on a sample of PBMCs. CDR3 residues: CATKRSGGADTEAFF. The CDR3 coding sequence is TGTGCCACCAAGCGATCAGGGGGCGCGGACACTGAAGCTTTCTTT.